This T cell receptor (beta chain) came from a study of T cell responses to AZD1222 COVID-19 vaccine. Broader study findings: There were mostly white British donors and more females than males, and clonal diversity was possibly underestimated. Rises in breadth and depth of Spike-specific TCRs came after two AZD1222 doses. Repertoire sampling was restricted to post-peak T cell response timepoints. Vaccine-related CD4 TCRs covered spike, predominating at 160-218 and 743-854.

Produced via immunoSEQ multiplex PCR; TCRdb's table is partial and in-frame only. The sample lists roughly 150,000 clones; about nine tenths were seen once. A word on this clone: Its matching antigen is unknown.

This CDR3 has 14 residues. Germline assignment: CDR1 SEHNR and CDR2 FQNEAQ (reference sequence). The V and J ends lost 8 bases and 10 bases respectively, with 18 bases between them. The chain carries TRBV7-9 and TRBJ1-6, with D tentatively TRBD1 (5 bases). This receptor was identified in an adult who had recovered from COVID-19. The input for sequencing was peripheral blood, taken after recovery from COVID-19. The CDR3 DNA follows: TGTGCCAGCTGCCGGGACCCCGAAGGCTCACCCCTCCACTTT. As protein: CASCRDPEGSPLHF.